These 7 T cell receptor beta chains were sequenced from one sample in a study of blood T cell repertoires in COVID-19. Using immunoSEQ multiplex PCR, the repertoire was profiled, and TCRdb retains in-frame clones only, with some absent. Altogether tens of thousands of clones are present, roughly 80% being singletons, with the ten largest covering more than 4.5%. Sequencing input: peripheral blood. These TCRs come from a human donor in a cohort sampled during active or convalescent COVID-19.

The sample holds a few counts of this clone. The rearrangement links TRBV7-9 to TRBJ2-3; TRBD2 is a possible D gene (5 bases). In germline, CDR1 is SEHNR, CDR2 FQNEAQ (reference sequence). The V and J ends lost 5 bases and 7 bases respectively, with 25 bases between them. This CDR3 spans 17 amino acids. CDR3 protein: CASSPKRRIELGYTQYF. Written as DNA, the CDR3 is TGTGCCAGCAGCCCCAAACGCAGGATTGAACTAGGGTATACGCAGTATTTT. The whole variable domain, remainder taken from reference TRBV7-9 and TRBJ2-3, is DTGVSQNPRHKITKRGQNVTFRCDPISEHNRLYWYRQTLGQGPEFLTYFQNEAQLEKSRLLSDRFSAERPKGSFSTLEIQRTEQGDSAMYLCASSPKRRIELGYTQYFGPGTRLTVL.

The gene calls are TRBV6-5 and TRBJ1-2; 8 bases agree with TRBD1. The CDR3 spans 16 residues. Losses at the gene ends were 0 bases for V and 4 bases for J; bases not matched to a gene: 7. The germline V gene encodes CDR1 MNHEY and CDR2 SVGAGI. The CDR3 sequence is CASSYSTGVLSYGYTF. The CDR3 DNA is TGTGCCAGCAGTTACTCGACAGGGGTGCTCAGCTATGGCTACACCTTC.

This chain links TRBV12-3 or TRBV12-4 with TRBJ2-7; D possibly corresponds to TRBD1 (5 bases). The CDR3 contains 13 residues. V lost 6 bases and J 2 bases, leaving 11 bases between the germline ends. For the CDR3, the DNA is TGTGCCAGCAGGAAGACAGCTACCTACGAGCAGTACTTC. Amino acids: CASRKTATYEQYF.

This chain connects TRBV12-5 to TRBJ1-1; D gene unclear. Trimming removed 4 bases from V and 1 base from J, with 10 bases in between. Germline V gene lookup returns CDR1 LGHNT and CDR2 FRNRAP. CDR3 size: 14 residues. The CDR3 loop reads CASGSGEGNTEAFF. The CDR3 DNA follows: TGTGCTAGTGGTTCCGGGGAGGGGAACACTGAAGCTTTCTTT.

The rearrangement links TRBV4-2 to TRBJ1-1, with 7 bases aligning to TRBD1. The CDR3 sequence is 15 residues long. Germline assignment: CDR1 LGHNA and CDR2 YNFKEQ. Losses at the gene ends were 0 bases for V and 3 bases for J; bases not matched to a gene: 4. The CDR3, as DNA: TGTGCCAGCAGCCAAGATGGAGGGGGCGACACTGAAGCTTTCTTT. This encodes CASSQDGGGDTEAFF.

This chain connects TRBV6-5 to TRBJ1-1, with 9 bases identical to TRBD1. Germline loops: CDR1 MNHEY, CDR2 SVGAGI. The V segment lost 6 bases and the J segment 4 bases; nucleotides outside the gene matches: 0. This CDR3 has 12 residues. CDR3 sequence reads: CASRTGGTEAFF. In DNA form, the CDR3 reads TGTGCCAGCAGGACAGGGGGCACTGAAGCTTTCTTT.

The rearrangement joins TRBV5-8 to TRBJ1-4; no clear D. The CDR3 length is 12 residues. The V gene's germline CDR1 is SGHTS and CDR2 YDEGEE. Trimming pared 5 bases from V and 5 bases from J, leaving 7 bases between. The CDR3 here is CASSRGNEKLFF. The DNA of the CDR3 is TGTGCCAGCAGTCGTGGCAATGAAAAACTGTTTTTT.